This TCR beta chain was captured in a study of T cell changes during pregnancy in multiple sclerosis. This clone is a singleton in its sample. Sequenced by immunoSEQ multiplex PCR; TCRdb stores in-frame clones only, minus some. The sample lists approximately 50,000 clones, approximately 92% seen once, with approximately 0.67% in the top ten. This TCR derives from a female donor with multiple sclerosis, enrolled in a pregnancy study. The input for sequencing was CD4+ T cells from peripheral blood mononuclear cells, taken in the third trimester of pregnancy.

This CDR3 reads CASSEGRNYGYTF. CDR3 in DNA: TGTGCCAGCAGTGAAGGTCGGAACTATGGCTACACCTTC. This chain links TRBV2 with TRBJ1-2; D is unresolved. This CDR3 region has 13 residues. V shed 1 base and J shed 2 bases, with 5 bases lying between them. Per the germline V gene, CDR1 is SNHLY and CDR2 is FYNNEI.